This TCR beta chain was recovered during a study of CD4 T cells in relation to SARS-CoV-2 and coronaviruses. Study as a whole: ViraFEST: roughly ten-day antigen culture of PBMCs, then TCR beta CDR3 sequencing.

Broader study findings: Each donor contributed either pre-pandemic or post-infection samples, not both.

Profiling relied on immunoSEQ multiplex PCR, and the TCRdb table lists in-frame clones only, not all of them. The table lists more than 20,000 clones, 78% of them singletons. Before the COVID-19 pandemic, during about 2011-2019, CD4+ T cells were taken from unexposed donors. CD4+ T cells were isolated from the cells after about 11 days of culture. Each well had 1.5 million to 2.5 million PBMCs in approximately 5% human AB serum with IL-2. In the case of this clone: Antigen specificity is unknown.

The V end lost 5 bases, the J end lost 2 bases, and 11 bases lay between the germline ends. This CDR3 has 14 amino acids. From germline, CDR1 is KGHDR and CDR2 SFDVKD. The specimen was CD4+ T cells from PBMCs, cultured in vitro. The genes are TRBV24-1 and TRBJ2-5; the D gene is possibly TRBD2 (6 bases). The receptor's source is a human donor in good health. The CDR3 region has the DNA TGTGCCACCAGTGCGGGAGTAGCGCAAGAGACCCAGTACTTC. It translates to CATSAGVAQETQYF.